This TCR beta chain emerged from a study of cytomegalovirus exposure and HLA in healthy donors. The study, taken as a whole, reports: There was a cluster of highly shared sequence variants that was likely a sequencing artifact.

With regard to this clone: What it binds is not known.

Trimming pared 2 bases from V and 2 bases from J, leaving 4 bases between. Germline loops: CDR1 MNHEY, CDR2 SMNVEV (reference sequence). The CDR3 consists of 13 residues. A multiplex PCR was run with 60 Vbeta primers and 13 Jbeta primers. Clones were read by immunoSEQ multiplex PCR, and TCRdb kept only the in-frame ones, dropping some. The data show 200,000 to 300,000 clones, with 80% to 85% seen just once and 8% held by the top ten. The rearrangement uses TRBV27 and TRBJ1-5; no clear D gene. The sequence derives from a woman aged 55-69 years in good health and CMV-seropositive. The sample comprised PBMCs. CDR3 nucleotides: TGTGCCAGCAGTTTACAGGGCAATCAGCCCCAGCATTTT. Translating gives CASSLQGNQPQHF.